Presented here are 18 T cell receptor beta chains from one specimen sequenced in a study of T cells after yellow fever vaccination. MiXCR, applied by TCRdb to the 5' RACE reads, yields one record per CDR3 protein. The top ten clones hold 15% to 20% of a sample with some 400,000 distinct CDR3 sequences, over 15% of them seen once. The sample consisted of PBMCs, taken before the yellow fever booster vaccination. The receptors were gathered from a man aged 18-30 years who received the YFV17D yellow fever vaccine.

The table lists this clonotype with many counts. This sequence joins TRBV19 and TRBJ1-1; D gene uncertain. Trimming took off 3 bases at V and 1 base at J, with 6 bases between the two ends. The V gene's germline CDR1 is LNHDA and CDR2 SQIVND (reference sequence). The CDR3 runs to 13 residues. As DNA, the CDR3 is TGTGCCAGTAGTATCTTACAGAACACTGAAGCTTTCTTT. It encodes CASSILQNTEAFF.

This clonotype has only one observation. This clone may be a read error of a much larger clone one base away. The chain carries TRBV29-1 and TRBJ1-1; D uncertain. V was shortened by 4 bases and J by 1 base, with 4 bases between the two germline ends. Per the germline V gene, CDR1 is SQVTM and CDR2 is ANQGSEA. This CDR3 has 11 residues. CDR3 DNA: TGCAGCGTTGTCGGGAACACTGAAGCTTTCTTT. Protein product: CSVVGNTEAFF.

This clonotype was picked up a small number of times. The chain combines TRBV20-1 with TRBJ2-5; TRBD1 matches 8 bases. The CDR3 length is 13 residues. Trimming removed 0 bases from V and 6 bases from J; junction bases left unmatched: 3. Germline loops: CDR1 DFQATT, CDR2 SNEGSKA (reference sequence). CDR3 sequence (DNA): TGCAGTGCTAGAGAAAGGACAGGGAAGACCCAGTACTTC. This encodes CSARERTGKTQYF.

The chain links TRBV12-3 or TRBV12-4 to TRBJ1-5; D is undetermined. The CDR3 length is 15 residues. V lost 5 bases and J 6 bases, leaving 17 bases between the germline ends. This CDR3 reads CASSRSEGSIQPQHF. The CDR3 coding sequence is TGTGCCAGCAGTCGTTCGGAAGGGTCAATTCAGCCCCAGCATTTT.

This clonotype came up a few times. The rearrangement joins TRBV28 to TRBJ2-7, with D hard to call. Trimming cost V 5 bases and J 7 bases, with 6 bases left between them. CDR3 length equals 10 residues. From germline, CDR1 is MDHEN and CDR2 SYDVKM. The CDR3 DNA sequence: TGTGCCAGCAGTCCCGGGGAGCAGTACGTC. It translates to CASSPGEQYV.

The chain has TRBV7-2 and TRBJ1-6; D possibly corresponds to TRBD1 (6 bases). The germline V gene encodes CDR1 SGHTA and CDR2 FQGNSA. The CDR3 is 13 amino acids. V was trimmed by 6 bases and J by 10 bases, leaving 13 bases between them. This chain's CDR3 is CASSFTGLSPLHF. In nucleotides, the CDR3 is TGTGCCAGCAGTTTTACAGGGTTGTCACCCCTCCACTTT.

This clonotype was observed at least ten times. The V call is TRBV12-3 or TRBV12-4, the J call TRBJ2-5; no definite D call. V shed 6 bases and J shed 5 bases, with 10 bases lying between them. The length of the CDR3 is 12 residues. CDR3 protein: CASRSDGETQYF. The DNA for the CDR3 is TGTGCCAGCAGGTCCGACGGGGAGACCCAGTACTTC.

This rearrangement joins TRBV12-3 or TRBV12-4 to TRBJ1-3, with D hard to call. CDR3 length equals 19 residues. The V gene lost 3 bases and the J gene lost 0 bases, with 21 bases spanning the gap. CDR3 sequence (DNA): TGTGCCAGCAGTTTCGGTACCCGAGGAGGGTTGTACTCTGGAAACACCATATATTTT. It is translated as CASSFGTRGGLYSGNTIYF.

As for this clonotype: This CDR3 is missing its conserved last phenylalanine or tryptophan, likely due to a read error. The DNA is left out, because the CDR3 cannot be placed on it with certainty; the CDR3 is given as TCRdb lists it. This chain uses TRBV7-2 with TRBJ2-5. CDR1 and CDR2 from the germline V gene are SGHTA and FQGNSA. The CDR3 is 10 amino acids long, termini counted. The CDR3 region is CASSLAKTNP.

This clonotype was seen a handful of times. The CDR3 nucleotides are TGTGCCATCAGTGAGTCCCGCGACAGGGATTATGGCTACACCTTC. Translation: CAISESRDRDYGYTF. The V call is TRBV10-3, the J call TRBJ1-2, with 7 positions matching TRBD1. The trim removed 0 bases at V and 5 bases at J, leaving 6 bases unmatched. The CDR3 is made up of 15 amino acids. Looked up from germline, CDR1 is ENHRY and CDR2 is SYGVKD.

This chain links TRBV5-1 with TRBJ1-2; TRBD1 is a possible D gene (5 bases). Germline V gene sequence: CDR1 SGHRS, CDR2 YFSETQ. The V and J ends lost 0 bases and 6 bases respectively, with 15 bases between them. The CDR3 sequence is 15 residues long. CDR3 DNA sequence: TGCGCCAGCAGCTTGGATCCAGGGCGGATTCATGGCTACACCTTC. It is translated as CASSLDPGRIHGYTF.

V usage is TRBV7-9 and J usage is TRBJ1-6; D not certain. In germline, CDR1 is SEHNR, CDR2 FQNEAQ (reference sequence). The CDR3 runs to 13 residues. Trimming stripped 1 base from V and 8 bases from J, with 6 bases between. In DNA form, the CDR3 reads TGTGCCAGCAGCTTAGGGTTCGATTCACCCCTCCACTTT. This sequence encodes CASSLGFDSPLHF. The full variable domain, its missing parts supplied by reference TRBV7-9 and TRBJ1-6, is DTGVSQNPRHKITKRGQNVTFRCDPISEHNRLYWYRQTLGQGPEFLTYFQNEAQLEKSRLLSDRFSAERPKGSFSTLEIQRTEQGDSAMYLCASSLGFDSPLHFGNGTRLTVT.

The chain recombines TRBV6-5 with TRBJ2-5; 13 bases align to TRBD2. Germline CDR1 and CDR2: MNHEY and SVGAGI. This CDR3 is 16 amino acids long. The J segment lost 5 bases and the V segment lost 6 bases, leaving 9 bases of the junction unmatched. CDR3 in amino acids: CASRIGTSGVRETQYF. The CDR3 nucleotides read TGTGCCAGCAGAATCGGGACTAGCGGGGTGCGGGAGACCCAGTACTTC.

The chain couples TRBV6-6 to TRBJ2-3, with TRBD2 matching 8 bases. CDR1 and CDR2 from the germline V gene are MNHNY and SVGAGI (reference sequence). V shed 10 bases, J shed 1 base, and the junction held 7 bases outside the gene matches. CDR3 size: 14 residues. CDR3 in amino acids: CATRRGGGTDTQYF. The CDR3 nucleotides are TGTGCCACGCGACGGGGGGGCGGCACAGATACGCAGTATTTT.

This clonotype was seen only a few times. The chain has TRBV6-5 and TRBJ1-6; unclear D gene. The V and J ends lost 2 bases and 6 bases respectively, with 8 bases between them. The CDR3 has 14 amino acids. Germline loops: CDR1 MNHEY, CDR2 SVGAGI. The CDR3 nucleotides are TGTGCCAGCAGTTACGGCAGGAGTAATTCACCCCTCCACTTT. Amino acids: CASSYGRSNSPLHF.

This clonotype showed up just a few times. The chain joins TRBV12-3 or TRBV12-4 to TRBJ2-3; 9 bases are a match to TRBD1. This CDR3 is built from 16 residues. V lost 6 bases, J lost 4 bases, and 11 bases stayed unmatched. CDR3 bases: TGTGCCAGCAGGCCCAACAGGGGGCGCATCTCAGATACGCAGTATTTT. Protein product: CASRPNRGRISDTQYF.

The V gene is TRBV14, the J gene TRBJ1-2; maybe TRBD1 (5 bases). The V end lost 4 bases, the J end lost 8 bases, and 14 bases lay between the germline ends. CDR1 is SGHDN, CDR2 FVKESK, per germline. This CDR3 is 13 amino acids long. Here the CDR3 reads CASSPRTEGGYTF. The CDR3 nucleotides read TGTGCCAGCAGCCCCAGGACGGAGGGGGGCTACACCTTC.

CDR3 nucleotide sequence: TGTGCCAGCAGTTACTCGATAGATCCCGGGGAGCTGTTTTTT. Translating gives CASSYSIDPGELFF. V gene TRBV6-2 or TRBV6-3 combines with J gene TRBJ2-2; no firm D call. Trimming took 0 bases from V and 6 from J, leaving 8 bases between them. Germline V gives CDR1 MNHEY, CDR2 SVGEGT. The CDR3 has 14 amino acids.